The next 15 T cell receptor beta chains were all read from a single sample in a study of OX40 agonist ivuxolimab in advanced cancers. Repertoires were generated with immunoSEQ multiplex PCR, while TCRdb's copy carries only in-frame clones and drops some. The sample lists 15,000 to 20,000 clones, 70% to 85% occurring once. Specimen: CD4+ or CD8+ T cells sorted from blood, collected in a trial of the OX40 agonist ivuxolimab. These receptors originate from an adult with an advanced solid tumor such as melanoma, head and neck, liver or kidney cancer.

The J gene is TRBJ2-5, the V gene TRBV27, with 7 bases that match TRBD2. This CDR3 region has 15 residues. Germline V CDR1 and CDR2: MNHEY, SMNVEV (reference sequence). The V gene end was trimmed by 0 bases and the J gene end by 3 bases; junction bases not matched to a gene: 4. For the CDR3, the DNA is TGTGCCAGCAGTTTATCGAGGGCGGGAGAAGAGACCCAGTACTTC. Residues: CASSLSRAGEETQYF.

This clone occurred a few times. V is TRBV5-4 and J is TRBJ2-3; 12 nucleotides align to TRBD2. The germline CDR1 and CDR2 sequences are SGHNT and YYREEE (reference sequence). Unmatched junction bases numbered 3, after V lost 0 bases and J lost 10 bases. The CDR3 totals 14 residues. The DNA for the CDR3 is TGTGCCAGCAGCTTGGGGCTAGCGGGAGGGCCGCAGTATTTT. This gives the protein CASSLGLAGGPQYF. Full variable domain (outside the CDR3, taken from reference TRBV5-4 and TRBJ2-3): ETGVTQSPTHLIKTRGQQVTLRCSSQSGHNTVSWYQQALGQGPQFIFQYYREEENGRGNFPPRFSGLQFPNYSSELNVNALELDDSALYLCASSLGLAGGPQYFGPGTRLTVL.

This chain joins TRBV5-1 and TRBJ2-5; TRBD2 agrees at 7 bases. Germline trimming cut 4 bases from V and 5 bases from J; bases unmatched to any gene: 8. The length of the CDR3 is 14 residues. Germline CDR1 reads SGHRS; CDR2 reads YFSETQ. CDR3 in amino acids: CASSTRFGGETQYF. The DNA for the CDR3 is TGCGCCAGCAGCACCCGATTCGGGGGGGAGACCCAGTACTTC.

This chain joins TRBV9 and TRBJ2-1; 10 bases map to TRBD2. V trimming: 3 bases; J trimming: 0 bases; junction bases outside the gene matches: 9. CDR1 SGDLS and CDR2 YYNGEE come from the germline V gene. The CDR3 is 18 residues long. This chain's CDR3 is CASSATSGNAGSYNEQFF. CDR3 nucleotides: TGTGCCAGCAGCGCCACTAGCGGGAACGCTGGCTCCTACAATGAGCAGTTCTTC. Based on the CDR3 plus reference TRBV9 and TRBJ2-1, the full variable domain is DSGVTQTPKHLITATGQRVTLRCSPRSGDLSVYWYQQSLDQGLQFLIQYYNGEERAKGNILERFSAQQFPDLHSELNLSSLELGDSALYFCASSATSGNAGSYNEQFFGPGTRLTVL.

This sequence joins TRBV19 and TRBJ2-7; TRBD1 agrees at 7 bases. V was pared by 6 bases and J by 3 bases, with 11 bases of the junction left unmatched. The length of the CDR3 is 15 residues. CDR1 and CDR2 (germline): LNHDA, SQIVND (reference sequence). CDR3 sequence: CASSRTLTGIYEQYF. CDR3 in DNA: TGTGCCAGTAGCCGCACTTTGACAGGGATCTACGAGCAGTACTTC.

In its sample, this clone was seen a few times. V gene TRBV7-8 combines with J gene TRBJ2-7; D remains unclear. V dropped 1 base and J dropped 0 bases, with 4 bases sitting between them. Germline values: CDR1 SGHVS, CDR2 FQNEAQ. CDR3 length equals 13 residues. The CDR3: CASSLVSSYEQYF. CDR3 coding DNA: TGTGCCAGCAGCTTAGTGAGCTCCTACGAGCAGTACTTC.

This clone appeared a few times. This sequence joins TRBV11-2 and TRBJ2-7, with TRBD2 matching 9 bases. V trimming: 0 bases; J trimming: 3 bases; junction bases outside the gene matches: 3. CDR3 length: 15 amino acids. Germline V CDR1 and CDR2: SGHAT, FQNNGV. The CDR3: CASSLDAGGIYEQYF. In DNA form, the CDR3 reads TGTGCCAGCAGCTTAGATGCGGGGGGGATCTACGAGCAGTACTTC.

This clone has just a few counts. The genes are TRBV11-2 and TRBJ2-1; 11 nucleotides line up with TRBD2. This CDR3 is built from 16 residues. The germline V gene has CDR1 SGHAT and CDR2 FQNNGV. V gave up 4 bases and J gave up 1 base; unmatched junction bases: 3. For the CDR3, the DNA is TGTGCCAGCAGCTACGGGACTAGCGGATCCTACAATGAGCAGTTCTTC. Its translation is CASSYGTSGSYNEQFF.

The genes are TRBV19 and TRBJ1-5; maybe TRBD1 (5 bases). The CDR3 consists of 16 residues. CDR1 and CDR2 (germline): LNHDA, SQIVND (reference sequence). V lost 5 bases and J lost 5, with 19 bases in between. CDR3 in DNA: TGTGCCAGTAGTTATCAACCGGGGCTTGGGGATCAGCCCCAGCATTTT. Its protein product is CASSYQPGLGDQPQHF.

Sample share makes this clone medium-sized. This sequence joins TRBV4-1 and TRBJ2-1, with D unclear. The germline V and J ends were trimmed by 4 bases and 1 base, with 14 bases remaining between them. There are 16 residues in the CDR3. The germline gives CDR1 MGHRA, CDR2 YSYEKL. In DNA form, the CDR3 reads TGCGCCAGCAGCCCTCTAGGAGACTCTTCCTACAATGAGCAGTTCTTC. Translating gives CASSPLGDSSYNEQFF.

The sample holds a few counts of this clone. The V call is TRBV6-1, the J call TRBJ1-2, with TRBD1 matching over 9 bases. The V segment lost 5 bases and the J segment 8 bases; nucleotides outside the gene matches: 9. Looked up from germline, CDR1 is MNHNS and CDR2 is SASEGT. The CDR3 has 14 amino acids. The CDR3 protein is CASSSLDRGGGYTF. The CDR3 DNA reads as TGTGCCAGCAGTTCCCTGGACAGGGGAGGAGGCTACACCTTC.

The chain is built from TRBV18 and TRBJ1-1, with a possible D match to TRBD1 (5 bases). V lost 0 bases to trimming and J lost 11 bases, with 16 bases between them. This CDR3 comprises 14 residues. The germline gives CDR1 KGHSH, CDR2 LQKENI. The CDR3: CASSPPTRFGGAFF. CDR3 nucleotides: TGTGCCAGCTCACCACCGACCCGCTTTGGGGGGGCTTTCTTT.

J is TRBJ2-1 and V is TRBV2; D is unclear. The germline CDR1 and CDR2 sequences are SNHLY and FYNNEI. This CDR3 is 15 amino acids long. The ends were cut back, 6 bases at V and 2 bases at J, with 14 bases in the middle. DNA of the CDR3: TGTGCCAGCAGCCCATCGAGAGGAGCCTACAATGAGCAGTTCTTC. Amino acids: CASSPSRGAYNEQFF.

This chain links TRBV28 with TRBJ1-3; D is ambiguous. CDR1 and CDR2 from the germline V gene are MDHEN and SYDVKM. The CDR3 has 17 amino acids. Deletions cut 3 bases from V and 2 bases from J, with 17 bases between. Here the CDR3 DNA reads TGTGCCAGCAGTTTTGCTGGTCAGCCGGGCCCTGGAAACACCATATATTTT. Translating gives CASSFAGQPGPGNTIYF.

The chain has TRBV2 and TRBJ1-2, with 7 bases that match TRBD1. The germline V gene has CDR1 SNHLY and CDR2 FYNNEI. The V gene end was trimmed by 4 bases and the J gene end by 1 base; junction bases not matched to a gene: 3. This CDR3 is 14 amino acids long. CDR3 DNA: TGTGCCAGCAGTGTGGGACAGCTTAACTATGGCTACACCTTC. Protein product: CASSVGQLNYGYTF.